This T cell receptor beta chain is from a study of STAT5B mutations in CD4+ large granular lymphocyte leukemia. J lost 6 bases, V lost 5 bases, and 12 bases had no gene match. CDR3 size: 16 residues. Germline values: CDR1 MNHNY, CDR2 SVGAGI (reference sequence). Libraries were prepared by immunoSEQ multiplex PCR; TCRdb keeps only in-frame clonotypes and omits some of them. The sample shows approximately 41,000 clones, around 85% of them seen only once. This chain joins TRBV6-6 and TRBJ1-2, with 10 nucleotides matching TRBD1. The sequence derives from a human donor in good health. Sequencing was done on a sample of CD4+ T cells from blood buffy coats. The CDR3 protein is CASSNNPGTGANGYTF. The CDR3 DNA reads as TGTGCCAGCAGTAATAACCCCGGGACAGGGGCGAATGGCTACACCTTC.